This TCR beta chain was found in a study of early T cells in non-severe SARS-CoV-2 infection. Study information: The authors sequenced bulk RNA from unsorted whole blood, leaving chains unpaired. Study results and caveats: Using VDJdb, the matching emphasized anti-spike CD8 responses while missing private and CD4 specificities.

Individual cDNA molecules received unique molecular identifiers. TCRdb fed the 5' RACE reads into MiXCR, producing one record per CDR3 protein. The sample has around 40,000 distinct CDR3 sequences, roughly 6% seen once. In regard to this clonotype: The target antigen is unknown.

CDR3 length: 15 amino acids. Trimming stripped 6 bases from V and 4 bases from J, with 18 bases between. Germline V CDR1 and CDR2: DFQATT, SNEGSKA (reference sequence). The chain recombines TRBV20-1 with TRBJ2-2; D unclear. The specimen sequenced was whole blood. This TCR came from an adult who was a healthcare worker with PCR-confirmed SARS-CoV-2 infection or an uninfected control (not recorded which). CDR3 sequence reads: CSARYRSLPTGELFF. The CDR3, as DNA: TGCAGTGCCCGGTACCGGAGCCTACCCACCGGGGAGCTGTTTTTT.